These 2 T cell receptor beta chains originate from one sample sequenced in a study of immune heterogeneity within non-small cell lung tumors. Multiplex PCR with 32 V and 13 J primers amplified TCR beta CDR3. TCRdb fed the multiplex PCR reads into MiXCR, producing one record per CDR3 protein. The sample yields 9,500 to 12,000 distinct CDR3 sequences, approximately 21% seen once. Template was bulk tumor genomic DNA, approximately 600 ng per sample. Each primary tumor yielded several biopsies, collected far apart from one another at surgery. These patients got curative surgery after being newly diagnosed with untreated non-small cell lung cancer. Material for sequencing was lung tumor tissue. The receptors originated from a man in his 60s with non-small cell lung cancer.

This chain joins TRBV6-9 and TRBJ2-5; TRBD2 agrees at 7 bases. This CDR3 region has 16 residues. Germline assignment: CDR1 MNHGY and CDR2 SVAAGI. Trimming at V came to 3 bases and at J to 1 base, leaving 8 bases not matched to a gene. DNA for the CDR3: TGTGCCAGCAGTTACGTCCAGGGAGGGACCCAAGAGACCCAGTACTTC. This codes for CASSYVQGGTQETQYF.

This clonotype is judged medium-sized. This rearrangement joins TRBV12-3 or TRBV12-4 to TRBJ2-7, with D maybe TRBD1 (6 bases). The CDR3 spans 13 residues. The V end lost 5 bases, the J end lost 0 bases, and 8 bases lay between the germline ends. The CDR3 DNA is TGTGCCAGCAGTCGACAGGTCTCCTACGAGCAGTACTTC. It codes for CASSRQVSYEQYF.